This T cell receptor (beta chain) was documented in a study of cytomegalovirus exposure and HLA in healthy donors. This clone was detected only once. With 3 bases removed from V and 8 bases from J, the gap between germline ends came to 10 bases. The CDR3 has 12 residues. Per the germline V gene, CDR1 is LGHNT and CDR2 is FRNRAP. PCR amplification relied on 60 Vbeta primers (plus 13 Jbeta primers). The method was immunoSEQ multiplex PCR; TCRdb's version includes in-frame clones alone and lacks a portion of them. The repertoire holds fewer than 200,000 clones, with around 69% as singletons. The TCR comes from a man aged 60 to 75 in good health and CMV-seronegative. Sequenced material: PBMCs. The V call is TRBV12-5, the J call TRBJ1-2; D is uncertain. The CDR3 protein is CASGFEGGGYTF. The CDR3 nucleotides read TGTGCTAGTGGTTTCGAGGGTGGGGGCTACACCTTC.